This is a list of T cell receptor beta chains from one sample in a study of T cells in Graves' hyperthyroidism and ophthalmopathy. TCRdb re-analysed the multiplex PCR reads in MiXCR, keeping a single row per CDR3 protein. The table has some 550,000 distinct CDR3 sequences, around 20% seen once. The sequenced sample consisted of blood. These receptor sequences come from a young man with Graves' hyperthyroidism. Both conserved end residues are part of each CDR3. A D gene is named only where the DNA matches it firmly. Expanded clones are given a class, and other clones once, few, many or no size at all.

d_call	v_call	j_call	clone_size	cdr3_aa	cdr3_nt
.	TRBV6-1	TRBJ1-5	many	CASSGGGIVPQHF	TGTGCCAGCAGTGGAGGAGGAATAGTGCCCCAGCATTTT
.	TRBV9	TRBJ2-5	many	CASSPSTGAYQETQYF	TGTGCCAGCAGCCCTTCGACAGGAGCCTACCAAGAGACCCAGTACTTC
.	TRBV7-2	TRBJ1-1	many	CASSRVLYEAFF	TGTGCCAGCAGCCGGGTGTTATACGAAGCTTTCTTT
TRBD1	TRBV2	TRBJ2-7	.	CASSDWDRGYEQYF	TGTGCCAGCAGTGACTGGGACAGGGGCTACGAGCAGTACTTC
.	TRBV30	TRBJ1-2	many	CAWSALGTAFGYTF	TGTGCCTGGAGTGCCCTCGGGACCGCCTTTGGCTACACCTTC
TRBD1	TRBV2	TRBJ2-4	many	CASRSGTGLQNIQYF	TGTGCCAGCAGGAGCGGGACAGGGCTCCAAAACATTCAGTACTTC
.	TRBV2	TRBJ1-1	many	CASSQGRQGITEAFF	TGTGCCAGCAGCCAAGGGAGGCAGGGTATTACTGAAGCTTTCTTT
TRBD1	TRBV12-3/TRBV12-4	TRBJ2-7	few	CASSFLAGGGQGAHEQYF	TGTGCCAGCAGTTTTCTGGCGGGGGGGGGACAGGGGGCCCACGAGCAGTACTTC
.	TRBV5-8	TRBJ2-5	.	CAGTEGYRLYQETQYF	TGTGCCGGGACCGAGGGGTATCGACTGTACCAAGAGACCCAGTACTTC
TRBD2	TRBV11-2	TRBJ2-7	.	CASSRLAGGRSYEQYF	TGTGCCAGCAGCCGACTAGCGGGGGGTCGGTCCTACGAGCAGTACTTC
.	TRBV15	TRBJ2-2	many	CATSKTRGGELFF	TGTGCCACCAGCAAAACCCGAGGGGGAGAGCTGTTTTTT
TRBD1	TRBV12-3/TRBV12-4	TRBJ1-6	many	CASSNTGQGNSPLHF	TGTGCCAGCAGTAACACGGGACAGGGGAATTCACCCCTCCACTTT
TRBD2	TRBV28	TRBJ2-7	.	CASWRRTSGRHEQYF	TGTGCCAGCTGGCGCCGGACTAGCGGGAGACACGAGCAGTACTTC
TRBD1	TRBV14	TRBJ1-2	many	CASSHSGQALTNYGYTF	TGTGCCAGCAGCCATTCCGGACAGGCCCTGACTAACTATGGCTACACCTTC
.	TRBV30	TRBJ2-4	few	CACWARVQNIQYF	TGTGCCTGTTGGGCGCGGGTCCAAAACATTCAGTACTTC
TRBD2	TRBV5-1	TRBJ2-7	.	CASSLASGGLSYEQYF	TGCGCCAGCAGCTTGGCCAGCGGGGGCCTCTCCTACGAGCAGTACTTC
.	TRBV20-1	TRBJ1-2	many	CSASWARGGEGYGYTF	TGCAGTGCTAGCTGGGCGCGTGGGGGGGAAGGCTATGGCTACACCTTC
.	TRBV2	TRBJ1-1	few	CASSDGRLNTEAFF	TGTGCCAGCAGTGACGGACGGTTGAACACTGAAGCTTTCTTT
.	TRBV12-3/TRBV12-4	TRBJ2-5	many	CASRETRSIGETQYF	TGTGCCAGCAGGGAGACTAGGTCAATAGGAGAGACCCAGTACTTC
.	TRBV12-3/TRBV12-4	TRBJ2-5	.	CASSLDAVMKTQYF	TGTGCCAGCAGTTTAGATGCGGTCATGAAGACCCAGTACTTC
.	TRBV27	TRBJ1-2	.	CASSSPLRGRGYTF	TGTGCCAGCAGTTCGCCTTTGAGGGGTCGGGGCTACACCTTC
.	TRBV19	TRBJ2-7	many	CASSMGSQSSYEQYF	TGTGCCAGTAGTATGGGCAGCCAGAGCTCCTACGAGCAGTACTTC
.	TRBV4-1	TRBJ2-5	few	CASSRWGQGEETQYF	TGCGCCAGCAGCCGTTGGGGGCAGGGCGAAGAGACCCAGTACTTC
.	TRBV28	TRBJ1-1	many	CASRLWAALNTEAFF	TGTGCCAGCAGACTTTGGGCCGCTCTAAACACTGAAGCTTTCTTT
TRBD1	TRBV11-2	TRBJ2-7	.	CTSSLNARDRQHEQYF	TGTACCAGCAGCTTAAATGCACGGGACAGGCAGCACGAGCAGTACTTC
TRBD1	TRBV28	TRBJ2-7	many	CASRPNPGQGSYEQYF	TGTGCCAGCAGGCCTAACCCGGGACAGGGGTCCTACGAGCAGTACTTC
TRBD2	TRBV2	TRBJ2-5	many	CASSPGLAGGGETQYF	TGTGCCAGCAGTCCGGGACTAGCGGGAGGGGGCGAGACCCAGTACTTC
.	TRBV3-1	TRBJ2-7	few	CASSQDRQGTYEQYF	TGTGCCAGCAGCCAAGATCGGCAGGGTACCTACGAGCAGTACTTC
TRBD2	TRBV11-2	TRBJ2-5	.	CASSLDLRGEVTQYF	TGTGCCAGCAGCTTAGATCTGCGGGGGGAGGTGACCCAGTACTTC
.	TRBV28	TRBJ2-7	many	CASRAPDTSYEQYF	TGTGCCAGCCGTGCCCCGGACACATCCTACGAGCAGTACTTC
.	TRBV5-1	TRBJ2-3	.	CASSLHGRVEDTQYF	TGCGCCAGCAGCCTCCACGGGAGAGTAGAAGATACGCAGTATTTT
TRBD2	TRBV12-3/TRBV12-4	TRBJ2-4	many	CASRVTSGVENIQYF	TGTGCCAGCAGGGTCACTAGCGGGGTGGAAAACATTCAGTACTTC